This TCR beta chain was observed in a study of CD8 T cells in Susac syndrome. V was shortened by 6 bases and J by 2 bases, with 4 bases between the two germline ends. Germline V gives CDR1 MNHEY, CDR2 SVGAGI. The CDR3 consists of 11 residues. An input of roughly 0.5 to 1 ug of RNA was subjected to reverse transcription using random hexamers. TCRdb re-derived calls from the immunoSEQ multiplex PCR reads in MiXCR, one entry per CDR3 protein. This sample has about 150,000 distinct CDR3 sequences, with 92% found just once. V and J are TRBV6-5 and TRBJ2-5; no reliable D call. The source is a human donor in good health. Sequenced input: CD4+ T cells from PBMCs. The CDR3 DNA reads as TGTGCCAGCAGGGGGCAAGAGACCCAGTACTTC. Amino acids: CASRGQETQYF.